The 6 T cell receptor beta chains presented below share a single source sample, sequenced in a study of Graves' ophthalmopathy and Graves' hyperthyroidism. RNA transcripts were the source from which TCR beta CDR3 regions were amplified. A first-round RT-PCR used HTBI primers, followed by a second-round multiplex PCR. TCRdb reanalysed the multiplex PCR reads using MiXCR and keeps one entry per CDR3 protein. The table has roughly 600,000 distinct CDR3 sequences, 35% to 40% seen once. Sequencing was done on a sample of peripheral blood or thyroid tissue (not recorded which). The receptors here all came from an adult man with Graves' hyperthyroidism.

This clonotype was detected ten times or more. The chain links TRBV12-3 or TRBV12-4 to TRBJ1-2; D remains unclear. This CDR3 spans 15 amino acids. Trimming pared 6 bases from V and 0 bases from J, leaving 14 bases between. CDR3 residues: CASSPPGIANYGYTF. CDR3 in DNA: TGTGCCAGCAGCCCCCCCGGGATAGCTAACTATGGCTACACCTTC.

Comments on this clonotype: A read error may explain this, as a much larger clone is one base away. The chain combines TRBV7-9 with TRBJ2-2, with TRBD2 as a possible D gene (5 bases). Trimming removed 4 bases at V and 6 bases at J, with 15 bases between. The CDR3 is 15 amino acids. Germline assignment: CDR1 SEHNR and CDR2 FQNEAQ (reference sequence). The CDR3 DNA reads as TGTGCCAGCAGCTCAGCGCTAGCCTACGCCGGGGAGCTGTTTTTT. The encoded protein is CASSSALAYAGELFF.

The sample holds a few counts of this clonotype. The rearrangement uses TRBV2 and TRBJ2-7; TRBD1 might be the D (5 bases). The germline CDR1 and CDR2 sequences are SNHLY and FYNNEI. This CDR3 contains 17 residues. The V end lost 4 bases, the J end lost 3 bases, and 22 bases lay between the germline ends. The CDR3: CASSGGPTDGLLYEQYF. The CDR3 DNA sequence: TGTGCCAGCAGTGGGGGCCCCACAGACGGCCTACTCTACGAGCAGTACTTC.

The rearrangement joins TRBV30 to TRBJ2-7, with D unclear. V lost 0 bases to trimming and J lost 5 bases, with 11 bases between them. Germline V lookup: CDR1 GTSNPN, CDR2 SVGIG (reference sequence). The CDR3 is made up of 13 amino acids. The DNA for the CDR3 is TGTGCCTGGAGTGTAACCTGGGCCCACGAGCAGTACTTC. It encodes CAWSVTWAHEQYF. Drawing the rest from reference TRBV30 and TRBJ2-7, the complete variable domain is SQTIHQWPATLVQPVGSPLSLECTVEGTSNPNLYWYRQAAGRGLQLLFYSVGIGQISSEVPQNLSASRPQDRQFILSSKKLLLSDSGFYLCAWSVTWAHEQYFGPGTRLTVT.

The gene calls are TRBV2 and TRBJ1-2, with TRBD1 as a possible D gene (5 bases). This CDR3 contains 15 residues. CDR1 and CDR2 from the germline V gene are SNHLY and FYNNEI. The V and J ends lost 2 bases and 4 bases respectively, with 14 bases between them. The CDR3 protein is CASSERGRGSYGYTF. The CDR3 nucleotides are TGTGCCAGCAGTGAAAGGGGACGGGGGAGCTATGGCTACACCTTC.

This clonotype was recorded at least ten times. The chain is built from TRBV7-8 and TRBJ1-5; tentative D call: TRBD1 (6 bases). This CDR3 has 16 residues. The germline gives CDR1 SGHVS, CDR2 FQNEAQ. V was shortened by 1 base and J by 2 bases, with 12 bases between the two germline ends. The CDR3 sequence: CASSLGGATRNQPQHF. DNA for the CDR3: TGTGCCAGCAGCTTAGGGGGGGCTACCCGCAATCAGCCCCAGCATTTT.